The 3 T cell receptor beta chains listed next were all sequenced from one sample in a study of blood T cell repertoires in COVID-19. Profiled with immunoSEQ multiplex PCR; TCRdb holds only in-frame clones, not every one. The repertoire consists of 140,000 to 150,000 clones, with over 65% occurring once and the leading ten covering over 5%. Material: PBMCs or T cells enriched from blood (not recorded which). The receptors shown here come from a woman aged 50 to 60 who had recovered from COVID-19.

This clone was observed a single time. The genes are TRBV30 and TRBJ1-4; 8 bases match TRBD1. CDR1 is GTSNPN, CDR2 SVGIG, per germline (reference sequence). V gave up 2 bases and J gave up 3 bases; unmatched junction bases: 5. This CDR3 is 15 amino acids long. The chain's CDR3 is CAWSPRGQANEKLFF. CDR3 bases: TGTGCCTGGAGTCCCCGGGGACAGGCTAATGAAAAACTGTTTTTT.

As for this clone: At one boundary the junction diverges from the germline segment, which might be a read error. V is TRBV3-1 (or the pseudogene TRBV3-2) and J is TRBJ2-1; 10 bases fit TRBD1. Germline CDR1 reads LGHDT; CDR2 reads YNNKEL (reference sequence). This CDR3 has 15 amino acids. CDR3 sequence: CASTQGQGAYNEQFF. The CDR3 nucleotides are TGTGCCAGCACCCAAGGACAGGGGGCCTACAATGAGCAGTTCTTC.

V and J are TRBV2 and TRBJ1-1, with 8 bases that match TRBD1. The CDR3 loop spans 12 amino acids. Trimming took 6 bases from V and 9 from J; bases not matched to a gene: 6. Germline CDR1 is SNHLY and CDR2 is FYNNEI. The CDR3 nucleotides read TGTGCCAGCAGAGCCGACAGGGGAAAAGCTTTCTTT. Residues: CASRADRGKAFF.